Reported below is one T cell receptor (beta chain). Its antigen is still unknown. Germline values: CDR1 MNHEY, CDR2 SVGAGI. Deletions cut 6 bases from V and 8 bases from J, with 10 bases between. CDR3 length: 11 amino acids. This sample is drawn from a study of a mutant IDH1 vaccine in newly diagnosed glioma. Across the whole study: In some groups vaccination began 4-6 weeks post-radiotherapy; others received it with temozolomide. Visits V12 and V13 fell at weeks 35 and 47, respectively.

The time point denotes: week 47, end of study. With topical imiquimod, each dose of the vaccine consisted of 300 ug of mutant IDH1 20-mer peptide. Each of the donors came in with new WHO grade 3 or 4 astrocytomas that were IDH1-mutant and ATRX-lost. Data came from immunoSEQ multiplex PCR; TCRdb stores just in-frame clones and leaves some out. The table lists nearly 50,000 clones, roughly 83% of them singletons, with 4.3% in the top ten. This TCR was sampled from a woman younger than 45 with glioma. Some clones in this sample may be carry-over from other donors' samples. The V gene is TRBV6-5, the J gene TRBJ1-1; D is unclear. The sequences come from PBMCs, collected from a glioma patient whose treatment included an IDH1 peptide vaccine. The CDR3 coding sequence is TGTGCCAGCAGCCGGGCGGACGAAGCTTTCTTT. Encoded protein: CASSRADEAFF.